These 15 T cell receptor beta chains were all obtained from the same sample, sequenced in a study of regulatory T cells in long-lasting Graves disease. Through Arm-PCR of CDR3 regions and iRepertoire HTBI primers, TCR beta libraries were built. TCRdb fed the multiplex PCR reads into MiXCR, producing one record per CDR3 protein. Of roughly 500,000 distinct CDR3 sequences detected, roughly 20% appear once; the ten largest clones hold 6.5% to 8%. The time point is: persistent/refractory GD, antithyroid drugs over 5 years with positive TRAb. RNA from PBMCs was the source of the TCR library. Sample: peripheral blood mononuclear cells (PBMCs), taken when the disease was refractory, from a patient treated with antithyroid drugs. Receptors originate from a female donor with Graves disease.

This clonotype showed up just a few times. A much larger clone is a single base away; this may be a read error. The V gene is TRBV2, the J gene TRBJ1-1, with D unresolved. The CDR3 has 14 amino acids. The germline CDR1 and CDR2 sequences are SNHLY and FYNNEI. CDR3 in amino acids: CASSGDIGNTGAFF. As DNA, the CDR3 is TGTGCCAGCAGTGGTGACATCGGGAACACTGGAGCTTTCTTT. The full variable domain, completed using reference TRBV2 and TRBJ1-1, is EPEVTQTPSHQVTQMGQEVILRCVPISNHLYFYWYRQILGQKVEFLVSFYNNEISEKSEIFDDQFSVERPDGSNFTLKIRSTKLEDSAMYFCASSGDIGNTGAFFGQGTRLTVV.

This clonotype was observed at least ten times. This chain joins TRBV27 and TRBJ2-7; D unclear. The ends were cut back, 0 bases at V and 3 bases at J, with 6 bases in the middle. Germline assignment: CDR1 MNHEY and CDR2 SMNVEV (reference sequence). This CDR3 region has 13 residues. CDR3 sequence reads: CASSLSMNYEQYF. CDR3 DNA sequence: TGTGCCAGCAGTTTATCGATGAACTACGAGCAGTACTTC.

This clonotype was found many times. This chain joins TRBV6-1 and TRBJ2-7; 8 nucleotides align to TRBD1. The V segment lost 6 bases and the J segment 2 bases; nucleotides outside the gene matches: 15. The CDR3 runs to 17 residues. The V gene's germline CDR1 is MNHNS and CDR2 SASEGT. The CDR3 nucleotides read TGTGCCAGCAGCCTCCGGGACAGGCCTAAAAGGACCTACGAGCAGTACTTC. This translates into CASSLRDRPKRTYEQYF.

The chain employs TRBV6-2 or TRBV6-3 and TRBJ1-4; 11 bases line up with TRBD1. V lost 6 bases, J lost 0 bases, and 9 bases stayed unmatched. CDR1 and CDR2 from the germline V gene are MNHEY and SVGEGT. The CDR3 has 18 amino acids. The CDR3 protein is CASSRAGTGGSTNEKLFF. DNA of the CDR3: TGTGCCAGCAGCCGAGCCGGGACAGGGGGTTCAACTAATGAAAAACTGTTTTTT.

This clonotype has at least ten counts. The CDR3 reads CAISESGAGRNEQYF. CDR3 nucleotide sequence: TGTGCCATCAGTGAATCAGGGGCTGGGCGGAACGAGCAGTACTTC. V gene TRBV10-3 combines with J gene TRBJ2-7; a weak D match, TRBD1 (6 bases). The CDR3 is made up of 15 amino acids. Per germline, CDR1 ENHRY and CDR2 SYGVKD. Trimming left V 3 bases short and J 5 bases short, with 17 bases between.

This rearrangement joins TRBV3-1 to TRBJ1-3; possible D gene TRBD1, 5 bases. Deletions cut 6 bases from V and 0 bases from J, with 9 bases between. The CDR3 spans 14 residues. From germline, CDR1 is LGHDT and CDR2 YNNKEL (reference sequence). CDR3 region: CASSRDSSGNTIYF. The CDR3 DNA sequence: TGTGCCAGCAGTCGTGACAGCTCTGGAAACACCATATATTTT.

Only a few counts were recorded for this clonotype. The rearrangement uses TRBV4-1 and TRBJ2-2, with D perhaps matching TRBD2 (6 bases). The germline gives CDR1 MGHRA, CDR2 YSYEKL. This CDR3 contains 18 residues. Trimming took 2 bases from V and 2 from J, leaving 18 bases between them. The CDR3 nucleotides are TGCGCCAGCAGCCAAAGCTTCCGGTGGGGACTCAACACCGGGGAGCTGTTTTTT. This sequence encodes CASSQSFRWGLNTGELFF.

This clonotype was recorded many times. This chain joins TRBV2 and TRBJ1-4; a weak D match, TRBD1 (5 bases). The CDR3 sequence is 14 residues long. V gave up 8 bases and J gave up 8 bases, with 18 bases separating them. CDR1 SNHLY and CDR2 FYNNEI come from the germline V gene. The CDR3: CASEELGVDEKLFF. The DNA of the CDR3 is TGTGCCAGCGAGGAGTTAGGGGTCGACGAAAAACTGTTTTTT.

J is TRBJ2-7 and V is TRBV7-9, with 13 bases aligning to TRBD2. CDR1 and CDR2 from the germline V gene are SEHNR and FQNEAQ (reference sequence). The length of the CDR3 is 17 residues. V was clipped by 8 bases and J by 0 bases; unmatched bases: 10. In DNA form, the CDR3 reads TGTGCCAGCCTCGGTGGGACTAGCGGGAAAGTCTCCTACGAGCAGTACTTC. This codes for CASLGGTSGKVSYEQYF.

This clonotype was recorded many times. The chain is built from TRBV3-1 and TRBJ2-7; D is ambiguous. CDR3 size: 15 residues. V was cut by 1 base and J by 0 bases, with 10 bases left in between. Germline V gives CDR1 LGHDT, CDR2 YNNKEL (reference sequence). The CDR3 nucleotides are TGTGCCAGCAGCCAAGGGGCGGCAACCTCCTACGAGCAGTACTTC. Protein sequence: CASSQGAATSYEQYF.

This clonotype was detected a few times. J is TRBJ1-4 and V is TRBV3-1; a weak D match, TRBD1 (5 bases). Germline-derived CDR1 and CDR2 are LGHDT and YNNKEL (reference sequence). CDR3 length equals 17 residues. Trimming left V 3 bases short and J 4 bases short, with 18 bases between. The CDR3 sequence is CASSHGDVGDYNEKLFF. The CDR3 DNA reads TGTGCCAGCAGCCACGGGGACGTCGGGGACTATAATGAAAAACTGTTTTTT.

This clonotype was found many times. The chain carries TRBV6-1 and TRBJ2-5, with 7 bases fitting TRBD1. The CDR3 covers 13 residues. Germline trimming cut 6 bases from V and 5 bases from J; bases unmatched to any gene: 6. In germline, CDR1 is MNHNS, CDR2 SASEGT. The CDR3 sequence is CASSPGQLETQYF. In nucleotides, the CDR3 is TGTGCCAGCAGCCCGGGACAGCTGGAGACCCAGTACTTC.

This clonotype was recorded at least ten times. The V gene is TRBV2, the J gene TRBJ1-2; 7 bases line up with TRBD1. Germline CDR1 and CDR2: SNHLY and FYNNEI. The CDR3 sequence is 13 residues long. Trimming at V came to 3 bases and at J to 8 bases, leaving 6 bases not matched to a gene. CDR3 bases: TGTGCCAGCAGTGACAGGGGGAGAGGGGGCTACACCTTC. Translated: CASSDRGRGGYTF.

CDR3 sequence: CASSFLGADTQYF. CDR3 nucleotides: TGTGCCAGCAGTTTCCTAGGAGCAGATACGCAGTATTTT. The rearrangement links TRBV27 to TRBJ2-3; D gene unclear. The CDR3 runs to 13 residues. The V end lost 3 bases, the J end lost 4 bases, and 8 bases lay between the germline ends. Looked up from germline, CDR1 is MNHEY and CDR2 is SMNVEV (reference sequence).

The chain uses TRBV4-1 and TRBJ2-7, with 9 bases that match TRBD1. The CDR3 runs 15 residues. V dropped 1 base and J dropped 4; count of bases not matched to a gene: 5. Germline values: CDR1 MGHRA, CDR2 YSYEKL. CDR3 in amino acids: CASSQVGTGRYEQYF. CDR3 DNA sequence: TGCGCCAGCAGCCAAGTGGGGACAGGGCGATACGAGCAGTACTTC.